This T cell receptor (beta chain) was recovered during a study of T-cell reconstitution after alpha-beta-depleted transplantation in children. Study outcomes and limitations: Newly generated T cells supplied most T-cell counts and diversity one year post-transplant. Reportedly, alpha-beta T cells present about two months post-transplant originated from several hundred expanded clones of graft origin.

The CDR3 totals 15 residues. In germline, CDR1 is LGHNA, CDR2 YSLEER. Trimming pared 3 bases from V and 5 bases from J, leaving 16 bases between. This clonotype was counted between two and nine times. Its antigen remains unknown. Unique molecular identifiers tagged the TCRbeta library. TCRdb called the PCR reads again in MiXCR, with one record for every CDR3 protein. This table has about 980,000 distinct CDR3 sequences, about 26% appearing once. Sequenced material: PBMCs, mostly from graft donor cells, taken 360 days after TCRalphabeta/CD19-depleted stem cell transplant. The chain is built from TRBV4-3 and TRBJ2-5; weak D call: TRBD2 (6 bases). The receptor was isolated from a boy in the first two years of life who had a stem cell transplant for SCID, so the T cells may come from the graft donor. The CDR3 reads CASSQGGEGMETQYF. CDR3 nucleotides: TGCGCCAGCAGCCAGGGGGGTGAGGGCATGGAGACCCAGTACTTC.